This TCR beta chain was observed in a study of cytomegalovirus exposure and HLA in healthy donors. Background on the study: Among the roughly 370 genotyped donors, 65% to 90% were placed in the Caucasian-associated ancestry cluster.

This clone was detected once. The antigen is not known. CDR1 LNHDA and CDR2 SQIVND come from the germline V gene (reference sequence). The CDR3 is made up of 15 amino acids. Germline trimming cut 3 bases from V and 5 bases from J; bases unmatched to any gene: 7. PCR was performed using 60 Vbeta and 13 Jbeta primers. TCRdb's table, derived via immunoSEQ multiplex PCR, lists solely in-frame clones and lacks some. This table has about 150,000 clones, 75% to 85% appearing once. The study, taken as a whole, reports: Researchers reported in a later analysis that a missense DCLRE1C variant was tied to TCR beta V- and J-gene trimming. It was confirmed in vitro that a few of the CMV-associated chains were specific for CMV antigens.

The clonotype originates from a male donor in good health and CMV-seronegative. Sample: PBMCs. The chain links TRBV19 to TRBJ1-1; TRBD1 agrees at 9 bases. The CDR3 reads CASSIPGQGRTEAFF. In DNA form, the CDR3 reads TGTGCCAGTAGTATCCCGGGACAGGGTAGAACTGAAGCTTTCTTT. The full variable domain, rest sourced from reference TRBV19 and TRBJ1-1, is DGGITQSPKYLFRKEGQNVTLSCEQNLNHDAMYWYRQDPGQGLRLIYYSQIVNDFQKGDIAEGYSVSREKKESFPLTVTSAQKNPTAFYLCASSIPGQGRTEAFFGQGTRLTVV.